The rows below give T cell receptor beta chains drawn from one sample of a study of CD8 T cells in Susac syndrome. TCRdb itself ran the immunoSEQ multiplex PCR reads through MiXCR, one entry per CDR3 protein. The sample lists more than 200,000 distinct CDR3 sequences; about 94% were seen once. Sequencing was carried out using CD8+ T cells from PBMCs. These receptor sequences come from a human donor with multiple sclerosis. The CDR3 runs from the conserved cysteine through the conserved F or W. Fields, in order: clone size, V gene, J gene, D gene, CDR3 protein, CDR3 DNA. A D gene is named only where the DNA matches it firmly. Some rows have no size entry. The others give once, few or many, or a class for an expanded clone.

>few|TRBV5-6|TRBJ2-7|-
CASSLGGGMPYEQYF
TGTGCCAGCAGCTTGGGAGGCGGGATGCCCTACGAGCAGTACTTC
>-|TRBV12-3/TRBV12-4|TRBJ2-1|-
CASSLDSWNEQFF
TGTGCCAGCAGTTTAGACTCCTGGAATGAGCAGTTCTTC
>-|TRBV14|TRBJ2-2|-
CASSQDRATGELFF
TGTGCCAGCAGCCAAGATCGGGCTACCGGGGAGCTGTTTTTT
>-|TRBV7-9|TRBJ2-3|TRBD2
CASSQKLAGGPLQYF
TGTGCCAGCAGCCAAAAACTAGCGGGGGGGCCTCTGCAGTATTTT
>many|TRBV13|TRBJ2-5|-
CASSLEETQYF
TGTGCCAGCAGCTTAGAAGAGACCCAGTACTTC
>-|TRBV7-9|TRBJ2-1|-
CASSLLTPKYNEQFF
TGTGCCAGCAGCTTATTAACACCTAAGTACAATGAGCAGTTCTTC
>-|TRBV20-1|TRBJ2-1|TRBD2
CSVPSLADNEQFF
TGCAGTGTCCCAAGTCTAGCGGACAATGAGCAGTTCTTC
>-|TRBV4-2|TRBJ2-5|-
CASSQEIAGAYQETQYF
TGTGCCAGCAGCCAAGAAATTGCGGGGGCCTACCAAGAGACCCAGTACTTC
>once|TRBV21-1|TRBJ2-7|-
CASSKGNKVREAEQYF
TGTGCCAGCAGCAAAGGCAATAAAGTCAGGGAGGCAGAGCAGTACTTC
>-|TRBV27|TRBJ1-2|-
CASSLRADKLVGGYTF
TGTGCCAGCAGTTTACGGGCAGACAAGCTGGTCGGTGGCTACACCTTC
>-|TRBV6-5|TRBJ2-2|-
CASSSRGDFGTGELFF
TGTGCCAGCAGTTCGAGAGGGGATTTCGGCACCGGGGAGCTGTTTTTT
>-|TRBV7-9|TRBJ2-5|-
CASSLPQYQETQYF
TGTGCCAGCAGCTTACCCCAGTACCAAGAGACCCAGTACTTC
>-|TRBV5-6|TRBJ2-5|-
CASSSRGGGYQETQYF
TGTGCCAGCAGCTCCAGAGGGGGGGGGTACCAAGAGACCCAGTACTTC
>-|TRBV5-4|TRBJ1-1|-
CASSLGAVNTEAFF
TGTGCCAGCAGCTTGGGGGCGGTAAACACTGAAGCTTTCTTT
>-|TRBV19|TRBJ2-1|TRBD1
CASSRGGSSYNEQFF
TGTGCCAGCAGCCGAGGGGGCTCCTCCTACAATGAGCAGTTCTTC
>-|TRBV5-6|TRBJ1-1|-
CASSFVHGPAEAFF
TGTGCCAGCAGCTTCGTACACGGGCCCGCTGAAGCTTTCTTT
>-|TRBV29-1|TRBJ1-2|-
CSVLKSNYGYTF
TGCAGCGTTTTAAAAAGCAACTATGGCTACACCTTC
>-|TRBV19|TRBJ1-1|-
CASSWGPNTEAFF
TGTGCCAGTAGTTGGGGACCGAACACTGAAGCTTTCTTT
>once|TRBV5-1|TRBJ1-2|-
CASSLERQGRNGYTF
TGCGCCAGCAGCTTGGAACGGCAGGGGCGGAATGGCTACACCTTC
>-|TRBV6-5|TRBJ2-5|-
CASSISLLRETQYF
TGTGCCAGCAGTATTAGCCTCCTCAGGGAGACCCAGTACTTC
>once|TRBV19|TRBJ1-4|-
CASGPDKVEKLFF
TGTGCCAGTGGTCCCGATAAAGTGGAAAAACTGTTTTTT
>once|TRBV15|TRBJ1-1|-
CATSRPRGSRDTEAFF
TGTGCCACCAGCAGACCCCGCGGCAGTAGGGACACTGAAGCTTTCTTT
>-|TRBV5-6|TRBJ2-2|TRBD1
CASSLGPQGGNTGELFF
TGTGCCAGCAGCTTGGGGCCACAGGGGGGTAACACCGGGGAGCTGTTTTTT
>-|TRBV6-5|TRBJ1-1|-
CASTGPGNTEAFF
TGTGCCAGCACCGGCCCGGGTAACACTGAAGCTTTCTTT
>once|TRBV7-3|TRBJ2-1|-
CASSSKGGEQFF
TGTGCCAGCAGCTCGAAGGGCGGAGAGCAGTTCTTC
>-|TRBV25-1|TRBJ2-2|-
CAASTVNTGELFF
TGTGCTGCCTCGACAGTGAACACCGGGGAGCTGTTTTTT
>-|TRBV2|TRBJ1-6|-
CARQDSDSPLHF
TGTGCCAGACAGGACTCGGATTCACCCCTCCACTTT
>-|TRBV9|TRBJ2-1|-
CASSENNEQFF
TGTGCCAGCAGCGAAAACAATGAGCAGTTCTTC
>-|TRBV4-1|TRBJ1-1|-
CASSHPQGLKYTEAFF
TGCGCCAGCAGCCATCCCCAGGGACTGAAATACACTGAAGCTTTCTTT